This T cell receptor (beta chain) was observed in a study of siplizumab effects on memory and regulatory T cells. Germline trimming cut 1 base from V and 13 bases from J; bases unmatched to any gene: 8. The CDR3 is 15 residues long. Germline CDR1 is LGHNA and CDR2 is YNFKEQ. Among three donor pairs, the unstimulated naive, memory, effector memory and TEMRA subsets underwent sequencing. Clones were sequenced by immunoSEQ multiplex PCR, and TCRdb holds only the in-frame ones, with some missing. The sample records 60,000 to 65,000 clones, 70% to 85% being singletons. The sample was memory CD4+ T cells sorted from blood. J is TRBJ2-1 and V is TRBV4-2, with 12 bases aligning to TRBD2. This sequence was found in a human donor in good health. In DNA form, the CDR3 reads TGTGCCAGCAGCCAAGCAAACCTAGCGGGGGGGGCCCAGTTCTTC. Its translation: CASSQANLAGGAQFF.